The clone carrying this TCR beta chain came up a few times. Its specificity is not known. The sample belongs to a study of post-analysis software for immune sequencing data. Unique molecular identifiers were built into the TCR beta cDNA libraries. TCRdb used MiXCR to reprocess the PCR reads, holding one entry per CDR3 protein. The data hold 450,000 or so distinct CDR3 sequences, with 40% to 55% observed a single time. Germline V gene data show CDR1 as SGHRS and CDR2 as YFSETQ. With 1 base clipped from V and 4 bases from J, the junction kept 6 bases outside the gene matches. This CDR3 has 15 amino acids. Findings of the study overall: Among multiple sclerosis patients, normalized Chao1 diversity was significantly below that of controls. Relative to controls, patients had 4 or 5 TRBV segments at higher frequency, with TRBV5-6, TRBV5-1 and TRBV20-1 among these.

V gene TRBV5-1 combines with J gene TRBJ1-2; 8 bases fit TRBD1. The receptor was isolated from a girl aged 5-17 years with multiple sclerosis. Sequencing was performed on blood. CDR3 residues: CASSLTDRGGYGYTF. Here the CDR3 DNA reads TGCGCCAGCAGCTTGACTGACAGGGGCGGCTATGGCTACACCTTC.